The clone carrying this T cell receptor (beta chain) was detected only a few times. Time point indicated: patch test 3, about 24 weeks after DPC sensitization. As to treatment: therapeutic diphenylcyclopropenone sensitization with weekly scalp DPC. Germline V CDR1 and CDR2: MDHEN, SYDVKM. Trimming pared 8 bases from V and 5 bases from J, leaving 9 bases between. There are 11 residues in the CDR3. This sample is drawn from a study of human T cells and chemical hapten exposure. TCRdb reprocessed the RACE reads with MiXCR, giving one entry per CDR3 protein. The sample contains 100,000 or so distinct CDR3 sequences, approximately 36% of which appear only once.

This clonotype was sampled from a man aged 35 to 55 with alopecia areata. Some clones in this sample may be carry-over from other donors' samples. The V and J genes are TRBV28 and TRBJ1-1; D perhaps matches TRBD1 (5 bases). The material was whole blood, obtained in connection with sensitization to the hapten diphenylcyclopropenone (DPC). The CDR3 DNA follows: TGTGCCAGCTTACGGGGGACTGAAGCTTTCTTT. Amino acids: CASLRGTEAFF.